The 23 T cell receptor beta chains reported below all come from one sample, sequenced in a study of low-dose radiotherapy and immunotherapy resistance in tumors. Gene-specific TRAV and TRBV primers were used for first-strand cDNA, covering alpha and beta chains. Amplification of TCRs used a constant-region primer and V-primer adapter for about 19 PCR cycles. TCRdb reprocessed the reads with MiXCR, giving one entry per CDR3 protein. Of some 57,000 distinct CDR3 sequences listed, around 25% are singletons. Time point noted: before trial treatment. The specimen comprised PBMCs, sampled before treatment. Source of these receptors: a male donor with prostate cancer.

This clonotype was detected many times. This CDR3 is CASGFKASYGYTF. The CDR3 DNA is TGTGCTAGTGGTTTTAAAGCAAGCTATGGCTACACCTTC. The V gene is TRBV12-5, the J gene TRBJ1-2; D gene unclear. CDR1 is LGHNT and CDR2 is FRNRAP in the germline V gene. The germline V and J ends were trimmed by 3 bases and 4 bases, with 9 bases remaining between them. The CDR3 is 13 amino acids.

A few counts support this clonotype. The rearrangement links TRBV5-1 to TRBJ2-1, with TRBD1 identical over 9 bases. The CDR3 has 18 residues. The germline CDR1 and CDR2 sequences are SGHRS and YFSETQ. Trimming removed 6 bases from V and 0 bases from J; junction bases left unmatched: 13. In nucleotides, the CDR3 is TGCGCCAGCACACGCAGCGGGACAGGGTCCTCCTCCTACAATGAGCAGTTCTTC. Translating gives CASTRSGTGSSSYNEQFF. Supplemented by reference TRBV5-1 and TRBJ2-1, the full variable domain reads KAGVTQTPRYLIKTRGQQVTLSCSPISGHRSVSWYQQTPGQGLQFLFEYFSETQRNKGNFPGRFSGRQFSNSRSEMNVSTLELGDSALYLCASTRSGTGSSSYNEQFFGPGTRLTVL.

This clonotype appeared many times. The chain has TRBV18 and TRBJ2-1, with 9 bases that match TRBD1. V was pared by 4 bases and J by 3 bases, with 7 bases of the junction left unmatched. The CDR3 has 16 residues. Germline V CDR1 and CDR2: KGHSH, LQKENI. CDR3 in amino acids: CASSLMGQGLYNEQFF. Written as DNA, the CDR3 is TGTGCCAGCTCACTTATGGGACAGGGCCTCTACAATGAGCAGTTCTTC.

This clonotype was recorded at least ten times. This chain joins TRBV6-5 and TRBJ1-5, with D uncertain. The CDR3 is made up of 17 amino acids. In germline, CDR1 is MNHEY, CDR2 SVGAGI. In DNA form, the CDR3 reads TGTGCTTCACGGTGGGCCCCTATAGTACGGTGGAATCAGCCCCAGCATTTT. Translation gives CASRWAPIVRWNQPQHF.

The sample holds many counts of this clonotype. The gene calls are TRBV12-3 or TRBV12-4 and TRBJ2-3; TRBD2 matches at 7 bases. CDR3 length: 13 residues. Unmatched junction bases numbered 7, after V lost 5 bases and J lost 8 bases. CDR3 region: CASSASGRGTQYF. CDR3 DNA sequence: TGTGCCAGCAGTGCGTCAGGGAGGGGTACGCAGTATTTT.

In the case of this clonotype: It is likely a read error: a sequence one base away is far more abundant. The genes are TRBV12-3 or TRBV12-4 and TRBJ1-5; TRBD1 matches 8 bases. The CDR3 is made up of 15 amino acids. Here the CDR3 reads CASTSTGTGNQPRHF. In DNA, the CDR3 is TGTGCCAGCACATCCACCGGGACAGGCAATCAGCCCCGGCATTTT.

This clonotype was seen repeatedly, ten times or more. V usage is TRBV9 and J usage is TRBJ1-2, with D unresolved. The V and J ends lost 2 bases and 7 bases respectively, with 15 bases between them. CDR3 length equals 14 residues. The germline gives CDR1 SGDLS, CDR2 YYNGEE. The CDR3 DNA reads TGTGCCAGCAGCGTGTCTTGGAGAACTATTGGCTACACCTTC. Amino acid sequence: CASSVSWRTIGYTF.

This chain links TRBV28 with TRBJ2-1; D call uncertain. This CDR3 region has 14 residues. Germline lookup yields CDR1 MDHEN and CDR2 SYDVKM. Trimming removed 3 bases at V and 2 bases at J, with 8 bases between. CDR3 DNA: TGTGCCAGCAGTTTCGTGTTAGCCTACAATGAGCAGTTCTTC. Its protein is CASSFVLAYNEQFF.

As to this clonotype: This sequence is one base from a far larger clone and is likely a read error. The chain carries TRBV6-2 or TRBV6-3 and TRBJ2-1, with D unresolved. The CDR3 length is 13 residues. V lost 5 bases and J lost 10, with 15 bases in between. CDR1 is MNHEY and CDR2 is SVGEGT in the germline V gene. Here the CDR3 DNA reads TGTGCCAGCAGTGCGGAACTCTCCTACGAGCAGTTCTTC. Amino acids: CASSAELSYEQFF.

This clonotype was recorded at least ten times. This rearrangement joins TRBV10-3 to TRBJ2-3; no reliable D call. Germline V lookup: CDR1 ENHRY, CDR2 SYGVKD. This CDR3 is 12 amino acids long. V shed 5 bases and J shed 2 bases, with 5 bases lying between them. CDR3 sequence: CAISRATDTQYF. CDR3 bases: TGTGCCATCAGTAGGGCCACAGATACGCAGTATTTT.

This clonotype has at least ten counts. The chain combines TRBV2 with TRBJ2-2, with no clear D. This CDR3 region has 14 residues. Trimming took 6 bases from V and 1 from J, leaving 9 bases between them. Germline CDR1 and CDR2: SNHLY and FYNNEI. The CDR3 protein is CASRRLVNTGELFF. CDR3 DNA: TGTGCCAGCAGGCGGTTGGTGAACACCGGGGAGCTGTTTTTT.

This clonotype came up many times. This chain links TRBV6-1 with TRBJ2-1, with no clear D. This CDR3 region has 14 residues. Deletions cut 0 bases from V and 7 bases from J, with 10 bases between. CDR1 is MNHNS and CDR2 is SASEGT in the germline V gene. Here the CDR3 reads CASSEAGGFNEQFF. CDR3 sequence (DNA): TGTGCCAGCAGTGAAGCTGGCGGATTTAATGAGCAGTTCTTC.

This clonotype was detected once. The chain uses TRBV20-1 and TRBJ2-3; 7 bases line up with TRBD1. This CDR3 region has 15 residues. Unmatched junction bases numbered 11, after V lost 6 bases and J lost 2 bases. Germline CDR1 reads DFQATT; CDR2 reads SNEGSKA (reference sequence). As DNA, the CDR3 is TGCAGTGCCCTCCCGGGACAGATCTTCACAGATACGCAGTATTTT. This sequence encodes CSALPGQIFTDTQYF.

The gene calls are TRBV4-1 and TRBJ1-2; TRBD1 agrees at 9 bases. Germline V gene sequence: CDR1 MGHRA, CDR2 YSYEKL. V was pared by 0 bases and J by 4 bases, with 6 bases of the junction left unmatched. The CDR3 consists of 16 residues. DNA for the CDR3: TGCGCCAGCAGCCAAGAGGGACAGGGCAAATCCTATGGCTACACCTTC. It is translated as CASSQEGQGKSYGYTF.

This clonotype has at least ten counts. This sequence joins TRBV28 and TRBJ2-1; 8 nucleotides match TRBD2. CDR3 length: 12 residues. Germline assignment: CDR1 MDHEN and CDR2 SYDVKM. Trimming took 6 bases from V and 12 from J; bases not matched to a gene: 7. CDR3 DNA sequence: TGTGCCAGCAGGGCGCTAGCGGGCCGGCAGTTCTTC. Translating gives CASRALAGRQFF. Full variable domain (outside the CDR3, taken from reference TRBV28 and TRBJ2-1): DVKVTQSSRYLVKRTGEKVFLECVQDMDHENMFWYRQDPGLGLRLIYFSYDVKMKEKGDIPEGYSVSREKKERFSLILESASTNQTSMYLCASRALAGRQFFGPGTRLTVL.

This clonotype was picked up many times. The rearrangement uses TRBV11-1 and TRBJ1-5; weak D call: TRBD1 (6 bases). The V gene lost 7 bases and the J gene lost 7 bases, with 14 bases spanning the gap. The length of the CDR3 is 13 residues. Germline-derived CDR1 and CDR2 are SGHAT and FQDESV (reference sequence). CDR3 nucleotide sequence: TGTGCCAGCACCCAGGGGAACGGACAGCCCCAGCATTTT. Translation gives CASTQGNGQPQHF.

Many counts were recorded for this clonotype. The chain uses TRBV15 and TRBJ2-5, with D possibly TRBD2 on 5 matching bases. V lost 0 bases, J lost 5 bases, and 16 bases lay in between. Per the germline V gene, CDR1 is LNHNV and CDR2 is YYDKDF (reference sequence). This CDR3 region has 16 residues. As DNA, the CDR3 is TGTGCCACCAGCAGAGATCAAGGGCAGCGAGGGGAGACCCAGTACTTC. Residues: CATSRDQGQRGETQYF.

This clonotype was detected many times. This chain joins TRBV5-4 and TRBJ2-1; D is unresolved. The V end was cut by 1 base, the J end by 7 bases, with 6 bases between. The germline V gene encodes CDR1 SGHNT and CDR2 YYREEE (reference sequence). The CDR3 extends over 12 amino acids. The CDR3 nucleotides are TGTGCCAGCAGCTTGCCCGGGAATGAGCAGTTCTTC. Its protein product is CASSLPGNEQFF. Complete variable domain (other parts from reference TRBV5-4 and TRBJ2-1): ETGVTQSPTHLIKTRGQQVTLRCSSQSGHNTVSWYQQALGQGPQFIFQYYREEENGRGNFPPRFSGLQFPNYSSELNVNALELDDSALYLCASSLPGNEQFFGPGTRLTVL.

The table lists this clonotype with many counts. V gene TRBV27 combines with J gene TRBJ2-2; D is ambiguous. Between the trimmed V and J ends, which lost 5 bases and 7 bases, there was a span of 14 bases. Germline V gene data show CDR1 as MNHEY and CDR2 as SMNVEV (reference sequence). The CDR3 has 14 residues. The chain's CDR3 is CASSLQASSGELFF. The CDR3 bases are TGTGCCAGCAGTCTCCAGGCCTCCAGCGGGGAGCTGTTTTTT.

The table lists this clonotype with many counts. The rearrangement links TRBV6-2 or TRBV6-3 to TRBJ1-1; 8 bases are shared with TRBD1. V was clipped by 6 bases and J by 5 bases; unmatched bases: 8. Germline-derived CDR1 and CDR2 are MNHEY and SVGEGT. There are 14 residues in the CDR3. CDR3 DNA sequence: TGTGCCAGCAGAGAGCGGACAGGGTCAACTGAAGCTTTCTTT. Translated: CASRERTGSTEAFF.

Remarks on this clonotype: With only one base between it and a far larger clone, this is likely a read error. J is TRBJ2-3 and V is TRBV13; no clear D gene. Trimming removed 10 bases at V and 0 bases at J, with 14 bases between. This CDR3 has 14 amino acids. Germline values: CDR1 PRHDT, CDR2 FYEKMQ (reference sequence). The CDR3 bases are TGTGCCACCTGCAGATCGCTTAGCACAGATACGCAGTATTTT. This encodes CATCRSLSTDTQYF.

This rearrangement joins TRBV5-1 to TRBJ1-1, with D unclear. The V and J ends lost 0 bases and 4 bases respectively, with 10 bases between them. The CDR3 has 14 residues. The germline V gene has CDR1 SGHRS and CDR2 YFSETQ. This CDR3 reads CASSLGRSATEAFF. DNA of the CDR3: TGCGCCAGCAGCTTGGGGAGGTCGGCCACTGAAGCTTTCTTT.

This clonotype was seen a few times. This sequence is one base from a far larger clone and is likely a read error. V and J are TRBV24-1 and TRBJ2-7; a possible D gene is TRBD1 (5 bases). Germline V gene lookup returns CDR1 KGHDR and CDR2 SFDVKD. V lost 4 bases, J lost 7 bases, and 16 bases lay in between. The CDR3 contains 14 residues. The CDR3 loop is CATSDPARVGEQYF. The CDR3 DNA sequence: TGTGCCACCAGTGACCCAGCCAGGGTCGGTGAGCAGTACTTC.